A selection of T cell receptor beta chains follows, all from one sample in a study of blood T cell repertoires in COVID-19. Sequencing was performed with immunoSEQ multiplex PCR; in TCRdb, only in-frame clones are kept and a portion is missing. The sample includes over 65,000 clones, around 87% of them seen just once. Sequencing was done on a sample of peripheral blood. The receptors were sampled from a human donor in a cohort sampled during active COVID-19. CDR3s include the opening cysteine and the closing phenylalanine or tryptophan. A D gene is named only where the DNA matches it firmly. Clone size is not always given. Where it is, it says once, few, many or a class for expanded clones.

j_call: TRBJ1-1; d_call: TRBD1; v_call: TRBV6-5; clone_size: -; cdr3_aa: CASRNRGGTEAFF; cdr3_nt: TGTGCCAGCAGGAACAGGGGGGGCACTGAAGCTTTCTTT
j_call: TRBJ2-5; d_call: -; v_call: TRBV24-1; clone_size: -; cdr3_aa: CATSDGGEETQYF; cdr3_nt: TGTGCCACCAGTGATGGAGGTGAAGAGACCCAGTACTTC
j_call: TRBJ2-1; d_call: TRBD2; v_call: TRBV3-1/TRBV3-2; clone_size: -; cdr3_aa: CASSARRGVNEQFF; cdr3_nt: TGTGCCAGCAGTGCCCGGCGGGGGGTCAATGAGCAGTTCTTC
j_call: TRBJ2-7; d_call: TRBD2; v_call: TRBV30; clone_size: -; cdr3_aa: CAWGLAGGYEQYF; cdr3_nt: TGTGCCTGGGGACTAGCGGGGGGATACGAGCAGTACTTC
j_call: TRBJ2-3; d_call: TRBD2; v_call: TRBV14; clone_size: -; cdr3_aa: CASSQGTRSTDTQYF; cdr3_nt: TGTGCCAGCAGCCAAGGGACTAGAAGCACAGATACGCAGTATTTT
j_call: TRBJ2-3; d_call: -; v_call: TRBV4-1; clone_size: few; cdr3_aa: CASSQPKAVGTDTQYF; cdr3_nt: TGCGCCAGCAGCCAACCTAAGGCGGTGGGTACAGATACGCAGTATTTT
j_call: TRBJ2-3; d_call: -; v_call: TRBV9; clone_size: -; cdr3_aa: CASSVGLLAILTDTQYF; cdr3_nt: TGTGCCAGCAGCGTAGGCTTGTTAGCGATACTCACAGATACGCAGTATTTT
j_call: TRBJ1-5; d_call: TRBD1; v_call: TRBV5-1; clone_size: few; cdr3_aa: CASSLQGGGNQPQHF; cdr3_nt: TGCGCCAGCAGCTTGCAGGGGGGCGGCAATCAGCCCCAGCATTTT
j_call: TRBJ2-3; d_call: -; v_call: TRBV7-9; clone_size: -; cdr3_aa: CASTLFAGRPSTDTQYF; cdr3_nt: TGTGCCAGCACCCTGTTCGCGGGCAGACCCAGCACAGATACGCAGTATTTT
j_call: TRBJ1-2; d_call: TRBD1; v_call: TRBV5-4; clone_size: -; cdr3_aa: CASSLESGTGGDGYTF; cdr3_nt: TGTGCCAGCAGCCTGGAGAGCGGGACAGGGGGCGATGGCTACACCTTC
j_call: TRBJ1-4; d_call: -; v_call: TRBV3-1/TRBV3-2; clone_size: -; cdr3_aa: CASSQRAGNEKLFF; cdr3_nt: TGTGCCAGCAGCCAGCGTGCGGGTAATGAAAAACTGTTTTTT
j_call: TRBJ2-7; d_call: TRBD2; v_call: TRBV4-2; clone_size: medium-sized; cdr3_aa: CASSQGASGGRYEQYF; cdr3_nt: TGTGCCAGCAGCCAAGGGGCTAGCGGGGGGAGGTACGAGCAGTACTTC
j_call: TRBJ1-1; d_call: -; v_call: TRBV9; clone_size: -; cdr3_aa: CASSVDWAPNTEAFF; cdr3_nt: TGTGCCAGCAGCGTAGATTGGGCCCCGAACACTGAAGCTTTCTTT
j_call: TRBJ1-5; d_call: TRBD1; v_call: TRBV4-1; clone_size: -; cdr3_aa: CASSWDRARNQPQHF; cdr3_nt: TGCGCCAGCAGCTGGGACAGGGCAAGGAATCAGCCCCAGCATTTT
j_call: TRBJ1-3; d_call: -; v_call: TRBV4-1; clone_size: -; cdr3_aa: CASSQETGYFSGNTIYF; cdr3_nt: TGCGCCAGCAGCCAAGAAACAGGGTACTTCTCTGGAAACACCATATATTTT
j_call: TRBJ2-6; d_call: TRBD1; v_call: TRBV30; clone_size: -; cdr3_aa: CARQGAAPTGANVLTF; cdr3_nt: TGTGCCAGACAGGGGGCTGCCCCTACTGGGGCCAACGTCCTGACTTTC
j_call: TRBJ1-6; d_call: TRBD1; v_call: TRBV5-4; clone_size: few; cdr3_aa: CASSQDRGLGSPLHF; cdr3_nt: TGTGCCAGCAGCCAAGACAGGGGTTTGGGATCACCCCTCCACTTT
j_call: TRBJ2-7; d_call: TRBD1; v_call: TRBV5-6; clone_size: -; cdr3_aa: CASSYTTGTGYEQYF; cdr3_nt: TGTGCCAGCAGCTATACGACCGGGACAGGGTACGAGCAGTACTTC
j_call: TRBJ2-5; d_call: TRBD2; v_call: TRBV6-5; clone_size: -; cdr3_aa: CASPAERGAQETQYF; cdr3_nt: TGTGCCAGCCCCGCCGAGCGGGGAGCCCAAGAGACCCAGTACTTC
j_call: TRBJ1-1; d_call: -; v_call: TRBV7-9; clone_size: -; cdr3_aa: CASSLGWGQDTEAFF; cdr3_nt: TGTGCCAGCAGCCTCGGGTGGGGGCAGGACACTGAAGCTTTCTTT
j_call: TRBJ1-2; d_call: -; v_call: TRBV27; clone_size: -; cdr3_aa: CASSPAGVGDYGYTF; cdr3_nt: TGTGCCAGCAGCCCGGCGGGGGTAGGAGACTATGGCTACACCTTC
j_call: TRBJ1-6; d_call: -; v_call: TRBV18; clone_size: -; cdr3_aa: CASSPDWNSPLHF; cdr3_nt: TGTGCCAGCTCACCTGACTGGAATTCACCCCTCCACTTT
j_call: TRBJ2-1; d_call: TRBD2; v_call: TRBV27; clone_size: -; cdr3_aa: CASSSRTSGIYNEQLF; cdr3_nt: TGTGCCAGCAGCTCCCGGACTAGCGGGATTTACAATGAGCAGCTCTTC
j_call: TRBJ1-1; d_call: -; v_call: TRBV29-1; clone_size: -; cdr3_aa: CSVGEGMNTEAFF; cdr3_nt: TGCAGCGTCGGGGAGGGGATGAACACTGAAGCTTTCTTT
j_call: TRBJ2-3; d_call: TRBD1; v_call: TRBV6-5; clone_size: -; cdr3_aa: CATEGWAGGPDTQYF; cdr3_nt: TGTGCCACGGAAGGGTGGGCAGGGGGCCCAGATACGCAGTATTTT
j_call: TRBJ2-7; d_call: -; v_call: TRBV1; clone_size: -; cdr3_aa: CTSSHLGDWPGGGVPYF; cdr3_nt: TGCACCAGCAGCCATCTAGGAGACTGGCCGGGGGGTGGCGTGCCGTACTTC
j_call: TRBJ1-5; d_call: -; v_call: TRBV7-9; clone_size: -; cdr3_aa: CASSLGGGDQPQHF; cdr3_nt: TGTGCCAGCAGCTTAGGAGGGGGTGACCAGCCCCAGCATTTT
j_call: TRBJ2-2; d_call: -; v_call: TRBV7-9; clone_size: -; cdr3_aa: CASSLGLAGVTGELFF; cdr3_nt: TGTGCCAGCAGCTTAGGTCTCGCAGGGGTTACCGGGGAGCTGTTTTTT